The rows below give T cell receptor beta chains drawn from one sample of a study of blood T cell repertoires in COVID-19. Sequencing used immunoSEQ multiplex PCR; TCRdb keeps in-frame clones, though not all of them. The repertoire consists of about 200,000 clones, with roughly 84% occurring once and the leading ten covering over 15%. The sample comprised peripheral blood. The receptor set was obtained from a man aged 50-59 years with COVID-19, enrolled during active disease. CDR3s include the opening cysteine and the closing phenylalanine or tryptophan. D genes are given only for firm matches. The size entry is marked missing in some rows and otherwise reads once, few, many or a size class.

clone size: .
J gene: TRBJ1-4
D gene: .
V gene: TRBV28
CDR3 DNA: TGTGCCACCAAGGTGGGGGGGGCGCGTGAAAAACTGTTTTTT
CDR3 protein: CATKVGGAREKLFF

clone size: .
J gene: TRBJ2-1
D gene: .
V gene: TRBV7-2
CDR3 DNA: TGTGCCAGCAGCACTTTCAAGAATGAGCAGTTCTTC
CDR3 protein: CASSTFKNEQFF

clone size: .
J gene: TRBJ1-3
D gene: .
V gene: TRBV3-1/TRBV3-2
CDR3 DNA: TGTGCCAGCAGCCATTACAGGGCCTCTGGAAACACCATATATTTT
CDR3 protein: CASSHYRASGNTIYF

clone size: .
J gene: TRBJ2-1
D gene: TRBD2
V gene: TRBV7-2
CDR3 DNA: TGTGCCAGCAGCTTAGAGGGCGGGGGGGTAATTGAGCAGTTCTTC
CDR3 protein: CASSLEGGGVIEQFF

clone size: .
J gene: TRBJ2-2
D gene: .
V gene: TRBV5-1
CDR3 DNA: TGCGCCAGCAATTCCGGCGGGGGCAACACCGGGGAGCTGTTTTTT
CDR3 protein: CASNSGGGNTGELFF

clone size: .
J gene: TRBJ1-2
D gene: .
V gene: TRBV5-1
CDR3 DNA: TGCGCCAGCAGCGGAACCGGGACATACGGCTATGGCTACACCTTC
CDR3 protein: CASSGTGTYGYGYTF

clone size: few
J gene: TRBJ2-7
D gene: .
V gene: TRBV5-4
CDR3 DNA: TGTGCCAGCAGCTTTAGGACTGACTACGAGCAGTACTTC
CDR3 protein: CASSFRTDYEQYF

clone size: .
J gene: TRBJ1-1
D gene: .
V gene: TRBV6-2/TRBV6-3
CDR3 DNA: TGTGCCAGCAGTTACGCACCACCCTCTGAGGCGAACACTGAAGCTTTCTTT
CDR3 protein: CASSYAPPSEANTEAFF

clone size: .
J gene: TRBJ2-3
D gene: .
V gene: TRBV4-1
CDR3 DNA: TGCGCCAGCAGCCTCAACCTAGGGGGGGGCACAGATACGCAGTATTTT
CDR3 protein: CASSLNLGGGTDTQYF

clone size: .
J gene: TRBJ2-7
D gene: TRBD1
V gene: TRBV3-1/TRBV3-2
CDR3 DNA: TGTGCCAGCAGCCGAGGACAGGGGAACTCCTACGAGCAGTACTTC
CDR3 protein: CASSRGQGNSYEQYF

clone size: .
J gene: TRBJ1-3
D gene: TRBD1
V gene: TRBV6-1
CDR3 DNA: TGTGCCAGCAGTGAGGTGACAGGGCTTGGAAACACCATATATTTT
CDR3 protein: CASSEVTGLGNTIYF

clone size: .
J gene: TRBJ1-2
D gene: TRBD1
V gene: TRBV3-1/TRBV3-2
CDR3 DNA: TGTGCCAGCAGCTCAGACAGGGGCGGCTATGGCTACACCTTC
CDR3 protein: CASSSDRGGYGYTF

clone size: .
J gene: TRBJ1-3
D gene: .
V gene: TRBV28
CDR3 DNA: TGTGCCAGCAGTTTTTTGAAACCGGGACATCTTGGCTCTGGAAACACCATATATTTT
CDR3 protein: CASSFLKPGHLGSGNTIYF

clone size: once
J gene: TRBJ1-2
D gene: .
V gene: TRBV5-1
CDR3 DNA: TGCGCCAGCAGCCAGGCCGCCGGCATGATATATGGCTACACCTTC
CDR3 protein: CASSQAAGMIYGYTF

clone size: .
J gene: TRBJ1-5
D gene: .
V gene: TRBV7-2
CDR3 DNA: TGTGCCAGCAGCTTCATTACAGGCTATAGCAATCAGCCCCAGCATTTT
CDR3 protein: CASSFITGYSNQPQHF

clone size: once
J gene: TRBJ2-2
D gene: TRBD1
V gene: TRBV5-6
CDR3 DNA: TGTGCCAGCAGCCCCGGGACAGGGCCGAACACCGGGGAGCTGTTTTTT
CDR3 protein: CASSPGTGPNTGELFF

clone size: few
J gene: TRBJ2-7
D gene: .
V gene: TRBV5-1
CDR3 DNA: TGCGCCAGCAGCTTGTTGGGGACTCAAGAGTACGAGCAGTACTTC
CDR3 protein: CASSLLGTQEYEQYF

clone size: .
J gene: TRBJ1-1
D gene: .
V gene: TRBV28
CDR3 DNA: TGTGCCAGCAGTCGGGTCAGGAACACTGAAGCTTTCTTT
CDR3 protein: CASSRVRNTEAFF

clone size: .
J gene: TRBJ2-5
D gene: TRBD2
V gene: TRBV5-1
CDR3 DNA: TGCGCCAGCAGCTTGAGTTTGGGGGGGGAGACCCAGTACTTC
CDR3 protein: CASSLSLGGETQYF

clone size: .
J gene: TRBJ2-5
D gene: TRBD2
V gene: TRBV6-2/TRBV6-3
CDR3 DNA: TGTGCCAGCAGTTACGAGGCGGGGGGGAGGGAGACCCAGTACTTC
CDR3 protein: CASSYEAGGRETQYF

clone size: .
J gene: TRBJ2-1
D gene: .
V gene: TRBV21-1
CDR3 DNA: TGTGCCAGCAGCAACGGAAGGCGGGGGGCCCCCCCCCATGAGCAGTTCTTC
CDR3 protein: CASSNGRRGAPPHEQFF

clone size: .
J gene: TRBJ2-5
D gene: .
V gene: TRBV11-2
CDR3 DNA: TGTGCCAGCAGCTTAGATGCTAGGATAGAGACCCAGTACTTC
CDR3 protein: CASSLDARIETQYF

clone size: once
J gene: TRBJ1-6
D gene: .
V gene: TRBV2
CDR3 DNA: TGTGCCAGCAGTGGTCAGGGCCTGGGGAATTCACCCCTCCACTTT
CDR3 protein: CASSGQGLGNSPLHF

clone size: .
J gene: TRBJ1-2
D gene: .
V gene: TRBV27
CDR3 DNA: TGTGCCAGCAGTTCCGGCCCCGGGGGCTACACCTTC
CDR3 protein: CASSSGPGGYTF

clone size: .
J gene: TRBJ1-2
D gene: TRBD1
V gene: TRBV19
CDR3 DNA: TGTGCCAGTAGTATTAATCAACAGGGGACGAATGGCTACACCTTC
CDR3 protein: CASSINQQGTNGYTF

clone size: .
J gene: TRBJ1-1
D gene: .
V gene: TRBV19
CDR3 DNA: TGTGCCAGTAGTGCACAGGTTAAGAACACTGAAGCTTTCTTT
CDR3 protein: CASSAQVKNTEAFF

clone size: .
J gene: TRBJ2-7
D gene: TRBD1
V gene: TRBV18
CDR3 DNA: TGTGCCAGCTCACGGGACAGAAACCCCTACGAGCAGTACTTC
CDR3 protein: CASSRDRNPYEQYF

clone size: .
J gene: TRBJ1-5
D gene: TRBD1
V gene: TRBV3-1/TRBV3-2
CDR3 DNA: TGTGCCAGCAGCCAAGATTGGGACAGTGGGAACCAGCATTTT
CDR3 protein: CASSQDWDSGNQHF

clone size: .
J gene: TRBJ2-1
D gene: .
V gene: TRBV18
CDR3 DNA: TGTGCCAGCTCCCCAAATCGGGAAGCCTACAATGAGCAGTTCTTC
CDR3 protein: CASSPNREAYNEQFF

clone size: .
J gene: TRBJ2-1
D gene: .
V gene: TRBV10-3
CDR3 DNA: TGTGCCATCAGTCTGGGGGCTGCCTCCTACAATGAGCAGTTCTTC
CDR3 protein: CAISLGAASYNEQFF

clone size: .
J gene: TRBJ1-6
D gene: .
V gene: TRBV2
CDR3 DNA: TGTGCCAGCAGCAAAGCCCTCAGTCGGGGGTTTGGTTCACCCCTCCACTTT
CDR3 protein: CASSKALSRGFGSPLHF

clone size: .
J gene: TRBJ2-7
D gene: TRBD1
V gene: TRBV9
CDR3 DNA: TGTGCCAGCAGCGTCGGACAGGATTACACACTAAACGAGCAGTACTTC
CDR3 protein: CASSVGQDYTLNEQYF

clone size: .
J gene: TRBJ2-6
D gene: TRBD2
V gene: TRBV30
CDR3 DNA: TGTGGGGGGGGGAGCTCTGGGGCCAACGTCCTGACTTTC
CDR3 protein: CGGGSSGANVLTF

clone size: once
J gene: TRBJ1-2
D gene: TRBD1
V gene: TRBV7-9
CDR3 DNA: TGTGCCAGCAGCCTCCGGACAGGGATAGGCTACACCTTC
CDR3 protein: CASSLRTGIGYTF

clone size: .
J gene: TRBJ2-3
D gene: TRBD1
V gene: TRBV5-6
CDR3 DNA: TGTGCCAGCAGCCTGGGGGACAGTGGAGATACGCAGTATTTT
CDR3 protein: CASSLGDSGDTQYF

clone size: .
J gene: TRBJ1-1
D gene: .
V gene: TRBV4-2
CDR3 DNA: TGTGCCAGCAGCCAAGAAGTACTGGGGTCAGGGGACACTGAAGCTTTCTTT
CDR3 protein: CASSQEVLGSGDTEAFF

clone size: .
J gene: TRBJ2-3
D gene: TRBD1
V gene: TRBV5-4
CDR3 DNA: TGTGCCAGCAGCTTGGCCAGGGGGGATACGCAGTATTTT
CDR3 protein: CASSLARGDTQYF

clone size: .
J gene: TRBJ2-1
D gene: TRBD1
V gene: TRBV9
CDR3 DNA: TGTGCCAGCAGCGTAGCTGGGACAGGGGGCCATGAGCAGTTCTTC
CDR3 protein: CASSVAGTGGHEQFF

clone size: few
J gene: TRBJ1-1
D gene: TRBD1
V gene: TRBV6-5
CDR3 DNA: TGTGCCAGCAGTTACACAGGGGGGGACACTGAAGCTTTCTTT
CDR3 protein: CASSYTGGDTEAFF

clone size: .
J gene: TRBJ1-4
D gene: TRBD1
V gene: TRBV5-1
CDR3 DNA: TGCGCCAGCAGCTTGGCACCGGGACAGGGGCCTAATGAAAAACTGTTTTTT
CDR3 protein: CASSLAPGQGPNEKLFF

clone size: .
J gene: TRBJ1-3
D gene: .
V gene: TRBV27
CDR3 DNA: TGTGCCAGCAGTAAGGGACTTCCTGCTGGAAACACCATATATTTT
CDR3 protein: CASSKGLPAGNTIYF

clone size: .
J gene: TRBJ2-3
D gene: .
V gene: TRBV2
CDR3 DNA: TGTGCCAGCACCGGACTCCTCGGGGGTGGTGTCGGGGATACGCAGTATTTT
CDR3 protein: CASTGLLGGGVGDTQYF

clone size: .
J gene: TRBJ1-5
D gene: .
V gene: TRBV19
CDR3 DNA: TGTGCCAGTAGTATAGCTACCAGGACAGTGCTTCAGCCCCAGCATTTT
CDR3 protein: CASSIATRTVLQPQHF

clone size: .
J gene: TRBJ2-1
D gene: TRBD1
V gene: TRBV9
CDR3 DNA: TGTGCCAGCAGCCCAGGGGGCACCCGTGCCTACAATGAGCAGTTCTTC
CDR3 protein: CASSPGGTRAYNEQFF

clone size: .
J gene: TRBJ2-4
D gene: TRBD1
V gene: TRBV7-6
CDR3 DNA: TGTGCCAGCAGCGAAGGGACAGGGGAGACCATTCAGTACTTC
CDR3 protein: CASSEGTGETIQYF

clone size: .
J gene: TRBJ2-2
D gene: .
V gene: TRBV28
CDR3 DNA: TGTGCCAGCACGGAGGTAGCACTCACCGGGGAGCTGTTTTTT
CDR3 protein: CASTEVALTGELFF

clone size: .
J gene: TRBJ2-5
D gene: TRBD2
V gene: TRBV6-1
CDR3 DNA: TGTGCCAGCAGAGAATCTGGACTAGCGGGGCAAGAGACCCAGTACTTC
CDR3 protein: CASRESGLAGQETQYF

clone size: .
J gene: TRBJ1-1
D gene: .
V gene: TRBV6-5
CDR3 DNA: TGTGCCAGCAGTTACGACAGGCTGAACACTGAAGCTTTCTTT
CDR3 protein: CASSYDRLNTEAFF